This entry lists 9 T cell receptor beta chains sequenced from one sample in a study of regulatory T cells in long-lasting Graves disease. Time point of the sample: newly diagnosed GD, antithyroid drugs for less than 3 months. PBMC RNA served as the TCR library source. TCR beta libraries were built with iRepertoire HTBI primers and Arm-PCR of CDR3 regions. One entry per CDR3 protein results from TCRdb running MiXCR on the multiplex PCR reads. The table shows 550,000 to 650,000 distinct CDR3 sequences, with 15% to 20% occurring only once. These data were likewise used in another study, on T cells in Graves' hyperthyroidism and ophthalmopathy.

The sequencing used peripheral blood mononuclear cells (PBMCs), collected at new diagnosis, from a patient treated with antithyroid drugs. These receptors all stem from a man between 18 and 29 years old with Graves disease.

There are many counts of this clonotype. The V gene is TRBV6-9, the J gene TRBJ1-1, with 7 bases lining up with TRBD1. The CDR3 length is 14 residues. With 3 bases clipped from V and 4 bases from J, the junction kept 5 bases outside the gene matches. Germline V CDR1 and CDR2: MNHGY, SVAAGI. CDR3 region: CASSYRQGSTEAFF. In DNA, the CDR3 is TGTGCCAGCAGTTACCGACAGGGCAGCACTGAAGCTTTCTTT.

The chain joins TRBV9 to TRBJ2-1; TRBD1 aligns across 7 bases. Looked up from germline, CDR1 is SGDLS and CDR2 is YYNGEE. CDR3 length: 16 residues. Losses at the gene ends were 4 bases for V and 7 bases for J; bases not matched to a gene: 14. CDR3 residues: CASSPRGEGAGNEQFF. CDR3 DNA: TGTGCCAGCAGCCCTCGGGGAGAGGGGGCTGGTAATGAGCAGTTCTTC.

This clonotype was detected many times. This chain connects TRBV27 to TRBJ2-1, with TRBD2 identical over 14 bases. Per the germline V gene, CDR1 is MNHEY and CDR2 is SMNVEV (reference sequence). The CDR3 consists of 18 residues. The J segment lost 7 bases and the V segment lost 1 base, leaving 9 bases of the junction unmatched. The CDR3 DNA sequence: TGTGCCAGCAGTTTATATGGGACTAGCGGGAGCCTCGGGAATGAGCAGTTCTTC. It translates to CASSLYGTSGSLGNEQFF.

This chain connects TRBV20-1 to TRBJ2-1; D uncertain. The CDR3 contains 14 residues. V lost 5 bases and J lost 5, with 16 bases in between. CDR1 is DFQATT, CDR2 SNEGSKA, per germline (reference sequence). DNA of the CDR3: TGCAGTGCTGACCCTCCGGGCCGAGACAATGAGCAGTTCTTC. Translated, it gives CSADPPGRDNEQFF.

As DNA, the CDR3 is TGTGCCAGCAGCCGGACCCTAGGGCTTACGAACACCGGGGAGCTGTTTTTT. Encoded protein: CASSRTLGLTNTGELFF. The chain links TRBV13 to TRBJ2-2; the D is unclear. The CDR3 covers 17 residues. V lost 5 bases and J 0 bases, leaving 16 bases between the germline ends. Germline assignment: CDR1 PRHDT and CDR2 FYEKMQ (reference sequence).

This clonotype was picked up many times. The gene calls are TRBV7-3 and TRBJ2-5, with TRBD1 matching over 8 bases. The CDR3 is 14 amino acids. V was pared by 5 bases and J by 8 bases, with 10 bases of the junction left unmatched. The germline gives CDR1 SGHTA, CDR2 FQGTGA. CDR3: CASSPGTGSETQYF. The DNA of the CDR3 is TGTGCCAGCAGCCCCGGGACAGGTTCTGAAACCCAGTACTTC. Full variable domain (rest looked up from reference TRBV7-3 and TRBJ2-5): GAGVSQTPSNKVTEKGKYVELRCDPISGHTALYWYRQSLGQGPEFLIYFQGTGAADDSGLPNDRFFAVRPEGSVSTLKIQRTERGDSAVYLCASSPGTGSETQYFGPGTRLLVL.

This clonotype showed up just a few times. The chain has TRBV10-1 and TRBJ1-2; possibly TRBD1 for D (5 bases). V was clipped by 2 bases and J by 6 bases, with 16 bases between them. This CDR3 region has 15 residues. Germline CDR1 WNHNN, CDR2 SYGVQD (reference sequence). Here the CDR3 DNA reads TGCGCCAGCAGTGAGGTCGAGACAGATGGCGATGGCTACACCTTC. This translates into CASSEVETDGDGYTF.

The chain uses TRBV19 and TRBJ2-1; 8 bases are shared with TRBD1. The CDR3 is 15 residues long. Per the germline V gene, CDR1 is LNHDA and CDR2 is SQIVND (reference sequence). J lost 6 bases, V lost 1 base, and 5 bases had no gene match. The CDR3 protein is CASSIVQGETNEQFF. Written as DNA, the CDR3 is TGTGCCAGTAGTATAGTACAGGGGGAGACCAATGAGCAGTTCTTC.

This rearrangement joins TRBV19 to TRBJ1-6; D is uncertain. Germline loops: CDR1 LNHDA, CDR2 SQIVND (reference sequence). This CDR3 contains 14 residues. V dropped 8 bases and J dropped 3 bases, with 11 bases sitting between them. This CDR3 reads CASANGFYNSPLHF. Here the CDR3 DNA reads TGTGCCAGTGCGAACGGCTTCTATAATTCACCCCTCCACTTT.